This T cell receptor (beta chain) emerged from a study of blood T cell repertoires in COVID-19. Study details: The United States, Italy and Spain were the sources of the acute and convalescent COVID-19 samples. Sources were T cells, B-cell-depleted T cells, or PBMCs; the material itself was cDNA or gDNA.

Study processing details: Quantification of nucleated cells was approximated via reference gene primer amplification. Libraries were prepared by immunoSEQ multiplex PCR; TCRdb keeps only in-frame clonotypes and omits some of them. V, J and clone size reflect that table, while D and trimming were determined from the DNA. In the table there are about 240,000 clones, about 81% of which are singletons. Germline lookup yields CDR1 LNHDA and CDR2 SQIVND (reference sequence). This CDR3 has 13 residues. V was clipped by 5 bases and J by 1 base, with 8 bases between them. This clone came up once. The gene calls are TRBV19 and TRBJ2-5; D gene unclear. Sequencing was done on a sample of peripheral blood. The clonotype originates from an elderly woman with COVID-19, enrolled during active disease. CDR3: CASSDNFQETQYF. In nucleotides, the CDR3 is TGTGCCAGTAGTGACAACTTCCAAGAGACCCAGTACTTC.